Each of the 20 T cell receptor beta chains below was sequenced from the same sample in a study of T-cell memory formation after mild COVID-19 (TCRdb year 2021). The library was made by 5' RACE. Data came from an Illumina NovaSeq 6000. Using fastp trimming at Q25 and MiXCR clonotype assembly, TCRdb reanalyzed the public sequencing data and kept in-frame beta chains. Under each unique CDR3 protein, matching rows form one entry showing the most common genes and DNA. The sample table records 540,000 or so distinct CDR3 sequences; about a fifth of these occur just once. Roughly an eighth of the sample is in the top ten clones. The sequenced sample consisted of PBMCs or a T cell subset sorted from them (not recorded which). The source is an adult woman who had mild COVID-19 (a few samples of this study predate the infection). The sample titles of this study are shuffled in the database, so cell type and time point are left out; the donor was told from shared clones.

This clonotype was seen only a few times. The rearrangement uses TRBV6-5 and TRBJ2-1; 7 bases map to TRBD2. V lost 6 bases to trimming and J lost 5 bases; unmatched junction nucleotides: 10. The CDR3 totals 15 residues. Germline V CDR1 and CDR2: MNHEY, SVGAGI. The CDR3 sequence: CASRHVGGGNNEQFF. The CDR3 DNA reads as TGTGCCAGCAGACATGTGGGCGGGGGTAACAATGAGCAGTTCTTC.

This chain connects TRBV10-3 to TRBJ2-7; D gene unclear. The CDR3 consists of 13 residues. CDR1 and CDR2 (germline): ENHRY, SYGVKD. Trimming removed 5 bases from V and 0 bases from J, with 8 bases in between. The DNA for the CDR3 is TGTGCCATCAGTTCGGGCAGCTCCTACGAGCAGTACTTC. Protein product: CAISSGSSYEQYF.

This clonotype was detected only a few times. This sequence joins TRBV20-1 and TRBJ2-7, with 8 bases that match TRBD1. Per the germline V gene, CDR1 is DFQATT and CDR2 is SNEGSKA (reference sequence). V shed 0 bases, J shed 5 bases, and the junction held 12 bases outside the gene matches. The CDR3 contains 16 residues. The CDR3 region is CSARDGLGTGPDEQYF. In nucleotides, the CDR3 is TGCAGTGCTAGAGATGGACTCGGGACAGGCCCCGACGAGCAGTACTTC.

The CDR3: CASSPRGELTDTQYF. CDR3 coding DNA: TGTGCCAGCAGTCCTCGGGGCGAATTAACAGATACGCAGTATTTT. The V call is TRBV6-5, the J call TRBJ2-3; D is possibly TRBD1 or TRBD2 (5 bases each). Germline V gene lookup returns CDR1 MNHEY and CDR2 SVGAGI. This CDR3 has 15 residues. V was shortened by 5 bases and J by 3 bases, with 15 bases between the two germline ends.

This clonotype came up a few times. Written as DNA, the CDR3 is TGTGCCAGCACCCAATTATGGGATACGCAGTATTTT. Amino acid sequence: CASTQLWDTQYF. This sequence joins TRBV12-3 or TRBV12-4 and TRBJ2-3, with no clear D. The CDR3 is 12 residues long. The ends were cut back, 7 bases at V and 6 bases at J, with 11 bases in the middle.

The CDR3 protein is CATGREREGLYNEQFF. The CDR3 region has the DNA TGTGCCACCGGTAGAGAGCGGGAGGGTTTGTACAATGAGCAGTTCTTC. The rearrangement uses TRBV24-1 and TRBJ2-1; 10 bases fit TRBD2. V gave up 9 bases and J gave up 4 bases; unmatched junction bases: 11. Looked up from germline, CDR1 is KGHDR and CDR2 is SFDVKD. The CDR3 contains 16 residues.

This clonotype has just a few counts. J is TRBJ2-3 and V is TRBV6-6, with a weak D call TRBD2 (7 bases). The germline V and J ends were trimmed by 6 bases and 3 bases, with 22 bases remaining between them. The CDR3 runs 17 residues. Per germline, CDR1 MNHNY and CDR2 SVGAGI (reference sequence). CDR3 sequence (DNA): TGTGCCAGCAGCGTTCCCCCTAGGGGGGGCTGGACAGATACGCAGTATTTT. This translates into CASSVPPRGGWTDTQYF.

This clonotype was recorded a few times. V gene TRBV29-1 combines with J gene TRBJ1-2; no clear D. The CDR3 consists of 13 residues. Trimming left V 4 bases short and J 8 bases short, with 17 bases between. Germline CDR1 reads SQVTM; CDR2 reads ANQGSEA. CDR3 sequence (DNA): TGCAGCGTTGTTTGGGCAGCCGGTTCAGGCTACACCTTC. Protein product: CSVVWAAGSGYTF.

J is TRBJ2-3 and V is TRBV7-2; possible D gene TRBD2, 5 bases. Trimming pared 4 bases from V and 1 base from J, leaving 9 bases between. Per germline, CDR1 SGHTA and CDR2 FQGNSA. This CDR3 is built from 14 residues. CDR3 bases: TGTGCCAGCAGCTCACCAGCGGGCACAGATACGCAGTATTTT. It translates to CASSSPAGTDTQYF.

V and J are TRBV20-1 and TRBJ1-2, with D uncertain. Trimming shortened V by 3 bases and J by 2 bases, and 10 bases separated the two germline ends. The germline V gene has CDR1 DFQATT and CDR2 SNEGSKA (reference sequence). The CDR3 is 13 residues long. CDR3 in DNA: TGCAGTGCTAGCTGGAGAGTAAACTATGGCTACACCTTC. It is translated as CSASWRVNYGYTF.

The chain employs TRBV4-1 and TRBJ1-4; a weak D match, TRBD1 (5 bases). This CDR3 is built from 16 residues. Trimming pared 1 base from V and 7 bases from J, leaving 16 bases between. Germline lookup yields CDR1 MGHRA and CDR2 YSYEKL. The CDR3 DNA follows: TGCGCCAGCAGCCAAGGAAGGGGCCAGAGGATTGAAAAACTGTTTTTT. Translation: CASSQGRGQRIEKLFF.

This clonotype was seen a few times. CDR3 loop: CASQVAGGAVGDEQFF. DNA for the CDR3: TGCGCCTCTCAGGTCGCGGGGGGTGCTGTAGGAGATGAGCAGTTCTTC. V is TRBV5-1 and J is TRBJ2-1, with 8 bases fitting TRBD2. V was clipped by 10 bases and J by 8 bases; unmatched bases: 20. Germline V gene lookup returns CDR1 SGHRS and CDR2 YFSETQ. The CDR3 totals 16 residues.

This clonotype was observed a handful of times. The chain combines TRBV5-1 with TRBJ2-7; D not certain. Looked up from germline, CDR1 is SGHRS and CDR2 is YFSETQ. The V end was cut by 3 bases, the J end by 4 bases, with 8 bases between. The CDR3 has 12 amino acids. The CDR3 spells CASSSNRYEQYF. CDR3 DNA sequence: TGCGCCAGCAGCTCCAATCGGTACGAGCAGTACTTC.

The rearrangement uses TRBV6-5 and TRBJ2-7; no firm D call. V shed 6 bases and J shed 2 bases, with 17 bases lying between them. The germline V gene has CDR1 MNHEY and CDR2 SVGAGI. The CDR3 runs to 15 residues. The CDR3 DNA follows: TGTGCCAGCAGCCCTCGCGGTTCCAATCCCTACGAGCAGTACTTC. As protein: CASSPRGSNPYEQYF.

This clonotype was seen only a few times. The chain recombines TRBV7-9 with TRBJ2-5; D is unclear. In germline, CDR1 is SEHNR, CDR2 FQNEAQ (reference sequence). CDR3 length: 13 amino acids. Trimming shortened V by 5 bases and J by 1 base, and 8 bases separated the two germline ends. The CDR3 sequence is CASSPESQETQYF. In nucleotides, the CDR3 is TGTGCCAGCAGCCCAGAATCCCAAGAGACCCAGTACTTC.

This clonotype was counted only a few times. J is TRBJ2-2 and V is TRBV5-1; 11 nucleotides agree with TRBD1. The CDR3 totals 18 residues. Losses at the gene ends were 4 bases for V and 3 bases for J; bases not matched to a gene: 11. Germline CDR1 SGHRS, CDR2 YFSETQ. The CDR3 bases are TGCGCCAGCAGCACGATCGAACCGGGACAGGGGGACACCGGGGAGCTGTTTTTT. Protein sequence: CASSTIEPGQGDTGELFF.

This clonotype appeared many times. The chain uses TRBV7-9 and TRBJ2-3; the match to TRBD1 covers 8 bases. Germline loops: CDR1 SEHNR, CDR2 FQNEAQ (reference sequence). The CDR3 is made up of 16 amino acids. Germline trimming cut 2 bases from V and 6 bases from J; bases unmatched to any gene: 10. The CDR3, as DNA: TGTGCCAGCAGCTTAAGCGGACAGGGAGGCCCGGATACGCAGTATTTT. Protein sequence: CASSLSGQGGPDTQYF.

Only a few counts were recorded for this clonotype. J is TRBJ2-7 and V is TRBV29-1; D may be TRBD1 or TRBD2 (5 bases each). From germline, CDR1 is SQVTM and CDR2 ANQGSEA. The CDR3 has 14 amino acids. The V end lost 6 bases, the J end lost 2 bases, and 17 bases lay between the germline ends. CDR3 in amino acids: CSVERPGRPYEQYF. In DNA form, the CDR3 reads TGCAGCGTCGAGCGGCCGGGACGCCCCTACGAGCAGTACTTC.

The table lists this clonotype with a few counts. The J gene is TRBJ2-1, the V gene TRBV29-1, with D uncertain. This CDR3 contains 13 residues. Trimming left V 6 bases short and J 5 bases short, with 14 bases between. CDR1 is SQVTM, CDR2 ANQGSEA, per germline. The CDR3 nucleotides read TGCAGCGTCCTTCTTAGTCTGGACAATGAGCAGTTCTTC. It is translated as CSVLLSLDNEQFF.

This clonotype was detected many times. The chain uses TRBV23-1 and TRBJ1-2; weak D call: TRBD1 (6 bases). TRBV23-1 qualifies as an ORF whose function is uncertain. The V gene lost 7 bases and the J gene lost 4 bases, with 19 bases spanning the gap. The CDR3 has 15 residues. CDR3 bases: TGCGCCAGCAAGCACGGACAGTGCCCTACCTATGGCTACACCTTC. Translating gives CASKHGQCPTYGYTF.